This T cell receptor (beta chain) was sequenced for a study of CD8+CD57+ T cells in acquired aplastic anemia (dated by TCRdb to 2017 to 2018). In terms of the full investigation: A mean of around 3 ug of DNA, ranging from roughly 0.2 to 27.4 ug, was extracted from sorted CD4+ and CD8+ cells. Mean read counts for healthy donor samples were about 10.8 million for CD4+ cells and under 14 million for CD8+ cells. The research as a whole found: Although 25 to 30 CD8+ CDR3 sequences were shared by patients and controls, these sequences appeared highly expressed in patients and within the immunodominant clones of patients. No significant difference in CD8+ Simpson's diversity was found between patients and healthy controls (P=0.060).

TCR beta VDJ combination and CDR3 sequence profiling used genomic DNA as the template. An Illumina HiSeq 2000 was used for TCR repertoire sequencing. The authors processed their data as follows. Repertoire assessment relied on Simpson's diversity index, CDR3 size and DJ length profiles, and TRBV/TRBJ rearrangement plots. The most abundant DNA sequence in the deep sequencing data was defined as the immunodominant clone. CDR3 amino acid sequences were screened for sharing across subjects and were compared with published repertoires and the VDJdb database. In-frame beta chains were kept once TCRdb had trimmed the public reads at Q25 with fastp and called clones with MiXCR. Rows matching on CDR3 protein sequence are summarized as one entry with the most common DNA and genes. The V and J calls and clone size come from TCRdb's table, not from the authors' own analysis. The sample data list fewer than 200,000 distinct CDR3 sequences, and under 75% of these were observed just once. The ten largest clones represent roughly 42% of the sample.

Worth noting for this clonotype: It lacks a known antigen. Base qualities are not recorded, but no much larger clone differs from it by a single base.

The study deep-sequenced TCR repertoires of sorted CD4+ and CD8+ blood T cells from severe aplastic anemia patients and healthy subjects. Ficoll-Paque density gradient centrifugation was used to isolate peripheral blood mononuclear cells. CD4+ and CD8+ T cells were sorted by FACS or magnetic beads before DNA extraction. The CDR3 runs 15 residues from the cysteine to the phenylalanine. Only the CDR3 DNA stays, 45 bases, in frame from base 1. From the germline V gene, CDR1 is SGHTA and CDR2 is FQGTGA. A distance of 11 bases separates the germline ends of V and J, which lose 2 bases and 4 bases respectively.

The rearranged segments are TRBV7-3 and TRBJ1-4; the D gene identity is not certain. The sample was sorted CD4+, CD8+, or CD8+CD57+ T cells (not recorded which) from PBMCs. This receptor was identified in a human donor in good health. The CDR3 sequence is CASSLALGSNEKLFF. The DNA reads TGTGCCAGCAGCTTAGCGCTCGGCAGTAATGAAAAACTGTTTTTT. Reference TRBV7-3 and TRBJ1-4 proteins supply the regions before and after the CDR3; the full variable domain is: GAGVSQTPSNKVTEKGKYVELRCDPISGHTALYWYRQSLGQGPEFLIYFQGTGAADDSGLPNDRFFAVRPEGSVSTLKIQRTERGDSAVYLCASSLALGSNEKLFFGSGTQLSVL.